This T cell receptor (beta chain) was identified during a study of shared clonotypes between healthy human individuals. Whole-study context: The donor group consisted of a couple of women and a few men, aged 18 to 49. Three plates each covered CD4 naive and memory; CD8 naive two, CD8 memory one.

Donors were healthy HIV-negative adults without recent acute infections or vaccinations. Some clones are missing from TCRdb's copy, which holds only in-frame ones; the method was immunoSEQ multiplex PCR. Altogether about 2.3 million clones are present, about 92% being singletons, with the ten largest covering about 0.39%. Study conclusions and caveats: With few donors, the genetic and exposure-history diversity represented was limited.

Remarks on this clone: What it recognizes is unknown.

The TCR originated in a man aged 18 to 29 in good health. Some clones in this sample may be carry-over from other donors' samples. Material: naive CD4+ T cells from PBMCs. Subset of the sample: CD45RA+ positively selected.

CDR3 DNA sequence: TGTGCCATCAGTGAGTCGATGGGACAGGGCGGCACTGAAGCTTTCTTT. Protein: CAISESMGQGGTEAFF. The chain couples TRBV10-3 to TRBJ1-1; 9 bases line up with TRBD1. With 0 bases clipped from V and 4 bases from J, the junction kept 6 bases outside the gene matches. The germline gives CDR1 ENHRY, CDR2 SYGVKD. The CDR3 is made up of 16 amino acids.